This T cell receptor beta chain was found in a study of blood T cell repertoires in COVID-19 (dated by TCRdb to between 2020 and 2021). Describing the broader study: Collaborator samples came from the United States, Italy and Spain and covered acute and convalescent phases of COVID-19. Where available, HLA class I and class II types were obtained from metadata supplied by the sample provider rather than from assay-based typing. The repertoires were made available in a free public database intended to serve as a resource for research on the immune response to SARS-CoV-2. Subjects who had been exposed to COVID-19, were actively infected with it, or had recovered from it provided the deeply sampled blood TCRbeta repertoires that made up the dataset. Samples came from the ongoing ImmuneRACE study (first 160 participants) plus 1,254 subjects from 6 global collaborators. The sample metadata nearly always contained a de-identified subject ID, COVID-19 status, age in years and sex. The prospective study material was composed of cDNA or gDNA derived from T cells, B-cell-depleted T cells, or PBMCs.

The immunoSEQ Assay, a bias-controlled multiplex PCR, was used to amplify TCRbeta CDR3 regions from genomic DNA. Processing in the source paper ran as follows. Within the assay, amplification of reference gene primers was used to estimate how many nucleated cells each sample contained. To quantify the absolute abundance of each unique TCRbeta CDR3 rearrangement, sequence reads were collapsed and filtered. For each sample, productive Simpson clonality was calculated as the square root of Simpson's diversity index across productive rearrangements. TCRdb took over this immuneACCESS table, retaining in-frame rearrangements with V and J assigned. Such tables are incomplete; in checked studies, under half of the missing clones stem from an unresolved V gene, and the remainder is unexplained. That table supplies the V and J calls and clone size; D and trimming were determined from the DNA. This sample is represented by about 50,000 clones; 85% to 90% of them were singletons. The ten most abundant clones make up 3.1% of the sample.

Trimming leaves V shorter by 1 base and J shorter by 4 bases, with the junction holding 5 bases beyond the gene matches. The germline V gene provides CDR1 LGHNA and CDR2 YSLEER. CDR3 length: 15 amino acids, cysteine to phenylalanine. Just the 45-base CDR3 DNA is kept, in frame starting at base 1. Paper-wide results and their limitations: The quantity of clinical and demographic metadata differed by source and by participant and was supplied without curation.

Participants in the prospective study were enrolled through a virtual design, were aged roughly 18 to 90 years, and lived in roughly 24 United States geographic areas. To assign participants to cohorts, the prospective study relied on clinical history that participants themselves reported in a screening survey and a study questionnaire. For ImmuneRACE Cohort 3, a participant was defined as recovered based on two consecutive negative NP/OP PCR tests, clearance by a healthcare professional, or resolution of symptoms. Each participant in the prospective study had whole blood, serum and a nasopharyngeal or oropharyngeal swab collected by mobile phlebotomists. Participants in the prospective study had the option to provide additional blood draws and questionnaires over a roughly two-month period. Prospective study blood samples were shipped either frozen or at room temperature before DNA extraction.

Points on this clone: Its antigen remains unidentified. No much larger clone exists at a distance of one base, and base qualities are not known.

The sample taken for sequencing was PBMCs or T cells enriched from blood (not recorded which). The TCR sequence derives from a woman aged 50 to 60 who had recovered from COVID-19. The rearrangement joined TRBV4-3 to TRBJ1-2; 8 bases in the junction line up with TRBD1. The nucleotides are TGCGCCAGCAGCCAAGTTACAGGGGGGTCCTATGGCTACACCTTC. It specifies CASSQVTGGSYGYTF.